A selection of T cell receptor beta chains follows, all from one sample in a study of blood T cell repertoires in COVID-19. Profiled with immunoSEQ multiplex PCR; TCRdb holds only in-frame clones, not every one. The table lists more than 200,000 clones, 80% to 90% of them singletons. Sequencing used PBMCs or T cells enriched from blood (not recorded which). The receptor source for this set is a woman aged 25 to 39 who had recovered from COVID-19. The CDR3 runs from the conserved cysteine through the conserved F or W.

V gene	J gene	CDR3 protein
TRBV7-6	TRBJ2-7	CASSRLGSPASYEQYF
TRBV20-1	TRBJ2-1	CSATTGDEQFF
TRBV29-1	TRBJ1-1	CSATQGAYTEAFF
TRBV30	TRBJ1-2	CAWSVGRLNYGYTF
TRBV9	TRBJ1-4	CASSPHAEGGKLFF
TRBV10-3	TRBJ1-1	CATHREGTEAFF
TRBV18	TRBJ1-2	CASSSQRTDLNYGYTF
TRBV12-3/TRBV12-4	TRBJ2-7	CASSYGQGAAYF
TRBV7-6	TRBJ1-4	CASSPGQGSNEKLFF
TRBV7-2	TRBJ2-3	CASSLGITDTQYF
TRBV9	TRBJ1-6	CASSVAMTGVNSPLHF
TRBV11-3	TRBJ2-2	CASSFFGTANTGELFF
TRBV9	TRBJ1-4	CASSTPGQGIQKLFF
TRBV30	TRBJ2-7	CAWSVYRGEQYF
TRBV4-1	TRBJ1-6	CASSQETGSRNSPLHF
TRBV11-2	TRBJ2-1	CASSLAGEIVHEQFF
TRBV6-1	TRBJ1-5	CASSEVQAFDRVGQPQHF
TRBV4-2	TRBJ1-1	CASRAGNTEAFF